The TCR beta chain described here comes from a study of response to subunit inactivated influenza vaccine. Broader study findings: It was the authors' suggestion that each seasonal influenza vaccination recruits few new T cells.

Deletions cut 4 bases from V and 7 bases from J, with 14 bases between. The CDR3 totals 14 residues. From germline, CDR1 is SGDLS and CDR2 YYNGEE. TCRdb used MiXCR to reprocess the RT-PCR reads, holding one entry per CDR3 protein. This sample has roughly 700,000 distinct CDR3 sequences, with approximately 15% found just once. Worth noting for this clonotype: The antigen is not known.

Sequencing was performed on PBMCs from blood, taken 14 to 15 days before vaccination. The chain has TRBV9 and TRBJ2-2; D is perhaps TRBD2 (7 bases). This TCR derives from a man aged 45-65 years who received an inactivated influenza vaccine. The CDR3 loop is CASSPSGTHGELFF. CDR3 DNA: TGTGCCAGCAGCCCCAGCGGGACACACGGGGAGCTGTTTTTT.